This T cell receptor (beta chain) emerged from a study of immune heterogeneity within non-small cell lung tumors. The wider study: Of all tumors, 4 turned out to be squamous cell carcinomas, more than eight were non-squamous carcinomas and 1 was not otherwise specified.

TCR beta CDR3 regions came from multiplex PCR with 32 forward V and 13 reverse J primers. MiXCR was run by TCRdb on the multiplex PCR reads, yielding one entry per CDR3 protein. The profile shows 15,000 or so distinct CDR3 sequences, roughly 30% of them singletons. This clonotype was counted ten times or more. As yet, its antigen is unknown. V shed 0 bases, J shed 8 bases, and the junction held 4 bases outside the gene matches. Germline-derived CDR1 and CDR2 are MNHEY and SVGEGT. The CDR3 is 16 residues long. The authors used 600 ng of bulk tumor genomic DNA per sample as template. Far-apart biopsies, several per primary tumor, were taken during surgery. Curative surgery was performed on patients who had untreated, newly diagnosed non-small cell lung cancer. Overall study findings and caveats: Identical dominant CDR3 beta clonotypes recurred across a patient's tumor sites, together with site-unique high-frequency clones. Local tumor mutational burden, with an R of around 0.34, correlated moderately but significantly with local T-cell clonality. Individual patients mostly differed in their high-frequency T-cell receptor beta clonotypes.

The clonotype comes from a man aged 40-50 years with non-small cell lung cancer. The sequenced sample consisted of lung tumor tissue. The J gene is TRBJ2-3, the V gene TRBV6-2 or TRBV6-3; 14 nucleotides line up with TRBD2. The CDR3 nucleotides read TGTGCCAGCAGTTACTCGACTAGCGGGAGGGCCTTTACGCAGTATTTT. Translated: CASSYSTSGRAFTQYF.